A selection of T cell receptor beta chains follows, all from one sample in a study of T-cell reconstitution after alpha-beta-depleted transplantation in children. MiXCR, run by TCRdb on the PCR reads, gives a single entry per CDR3 protein. The data hold 190,000 or so distinct CDR3 sequences, with over 5.5% observed a single time. The sample consisted of PBMCs from the stem cell graft donor, taken from the stem cell graft. The receptors here all came from a human donor who donated a stem cell graft to a child with Wiskott-Aldrich syndrome. The CDR3 runs from the conserved cysteine through the conserved F or W. Size is omitted from some rows. Given values are once, few, many or a class for expanded clones.

v_gene: TRBV20-1; j_gene: TRBJ1-5; abundance: many; CDR3aa: CSAIPEDGDQPQHF
v_gene: TRBV11-2; j_gene: TRBJ2-3; abundance: many; CDR3aa: CASSRTSGRMAITDTQYF
v_gene: TRBV12-3/TRBV12-4; j_gene: TRBJ1-5; abundance: many; CDR3aa: CASSSSNPNQPQHF
v_gene: TRBV20-1; j_gene: TRBJ2-3; abundance: NA; CDR3aa: CSARVSGLGTDTQYF
v_gene: TRBV29-1; j_gene: TRBJ1-1; abundance: few; CDR3aa: CSVDGTGGSVTEAFF
v_gene: TRBV5-6; j_gene: TRBJ2-2; abundance: many; CDR3aa: CASSLVGQGSNSGELFF
v_gene: TRBV30; j_gene: TRBJ1-6; abundance: few; CDR3aa: CAWNRVYNSPLHF
v_gene: TRBV20-1; j_gene: TRBJ2-5; abundance: many; CDR3aa: CSAGRGAQETQYF
v_gene: TRBV7-2; j_gene: TRBJ1-5; abundance: few; CDR3aa: CASSLALRNGQPQHF
v_gene: TRBV5-1; j_gene: TRBJ2-7; abundance: many; CDR3aa: CASSSGQGDEQYF
v_gene: TRBV5-1; j_gene: TRBJ1-4; abundance: many; CDR3aa: CASRDGQISTNEKLFF
v_gene: TRBV20-1; j_gene: TRBJ2-1; abundance: many; CDR3aa: CSARKPGGYNEQFF
v_gene: TRBV11-2; j_gene: TRBJ2-7; abundance: many; CDR3aa: CASRVQGRSEQYF
v_gene: TRBV12-3/TRBV12-4; j_gene: TRBJ2-7; abundance: many; CDR3aa: CASSLVGTHYEQYF
v_gene: TRBV5-6; j_gene: TRBJ1-4; abundance: many; CDR3aa: CASSLAAAGGEKLFF
v_gene: TRBV29-1; j_gene: TRBJ1-1; abundance: many; CDR3aa: CSSRPAGGVTEAFF
v_gene: TRBV7-2; j_gene: TRBJ1-5; abundance: many; CDR3aa: CASSHPGTDQPQHF
v_gene: TRBV25-1; j_gene: TRBJ2-1; abundance: many; CDR3aa: CASSPIGVGSYNEQFF
v_gene: TRBV5-1; j_gene: TRBJ2-1; abundance: many; CDR3aa: CASSLRLAGGNEQFF
v_gene: TRBV5-6; j_gene: TRBJ2-1; abundance: many; CDR3aa: CASTRTPGTVMANEQFF
v_gene: TRBV30; j_gene: TRBJ1-4; abundance: NA; CDR3aa: CAWDRPNEKLFF
v_gene: TRBV25-1; j_gene: TRBJ1-1; abundance: many; CDR3aa: CASSEIGGLTEAFF
v_gene: TRBV11-3; j_gene: TRBJ2-2; abundance: NA; CDR3aa: CASSLRHGAGELFF
v_gene: TRBV12-3/TRBV12-4; j_gene: TRBJ2-5; abundance: many; CDR3aa: CASRGGATAGETQYF
v_gene: TRBV29-1; j_gene: TRBJ2-7; abundance: many; CDR3aa: CSVGGLAGVNEQYF
v_gene: TRBV29-1; j_gene: TRBJ2-2; abundance: many; CDR3aa: CSVRLAGAGELFF
v_gene: TRBV29-1; j_gene: TRBJ1-2; abundance: many; CDR3aa: CSANDPIYGYTF
v_gene: TRBV5-1; j_gene: TRBJ1-5; abundance: many; CDR3aa: CASSLQGLENQPQHF
v_gene: TRBV10-3; j_gene: TRBJ1-2; abundance: many; CDR3aa: CATQDRNYGYTF
v_gene: TRBV5-4; j_gene: TRBJ2-1; abundance: few; CDR3aa: CASSLSPGQGWAYNEQFF
v_gene: TRBV2; j_gene: TRBJ2-3; abundance: few; CDR3aa: CASSHGQVLFTDTQYF
v_gene: TRBV4-1; j_gene: TRBJ2-4; abundance: many; CDR3aa: CASSQFGLGNIQYF
v_gene: TRBV29-1; j_gene: TRBJ2-3; abundance: many; CDR3aa: CSSYHSSLSTDTQYF
v_gene: TRBV12-3/TRBV12-4; j_gene: TRBJ2-2; abundance: many; CDR3aa: CASRFGVGELFF
v_gene: TRBV30; j_gene: TRBJ2-4; abundance: NA; CDR3aa: CAWRTGGEVKNIQYF
v_gene: TRBV20-1; j_gene: TRBJ1-1; abundance: many; CDR3aa: CSAHAPGMNTEAFF